This T cell receptor (beta chain) was sequenced in a study of cytomegalovirus exposure and HLA in healthy donors (dated by TCRdb to about 2017). Broadly, across the study: In an earlier analysis of under 750 of the donors, 276 Gb of sequence data and 95 million to 130 million unique TCR beta sequences from about 190 million T cells were reported. Class I and class II HLA loci were covered by the typing at four-digit resolution. Several DR-DQ haplotypes were treated as single units for association and clustering because of strong linkage in the cohort. Using immunosequencing, the study profiled T cell repertoires from around 680 subjects and related those repertoires to cytomegalovirus serostatus. An earlier analysis of more than 450 of the donors used high-throughput TCR beta sequencing to judge whether each TCR beta V gene segment behaved as functional or pseudogenic. The study was designed to test whether signatures of past pathogen exposure could be identified by cataloging public T cell receptors. On average, roughly 200,000 unique TCR beta nucleotide sequences were sequenced per donor among some 420 genotyped donors of the cohort, with about 17% of those sequences being non-productive. The genetic ancestry cluster associated with self-reported Caucasian donors included around four fifths of the 350 to 500 genotyped donors. A separate validation cohort of approximately 130 different subjects was used in addition to the roughly 640-subject first cohort. All discovery cohort repertoires had been generated using a single sequencing platform. Donor age, sex, ethnicity and CMV serostatus were collected together with the repertoire data. An early release covering about 600 HLA-typed donors comprised approximately 300 gigabases of sequencing data and some 79 million unique TCR sequences. The study combined high-throughput TCR immunosequencing, statistical association of individual TCRs with disease status, and machine learning to predict cytomegalovirus infection status. A later analysis re-analyzed previously published TCR beta repertoires from approximately 670 donors and added high-resolution HLA genotyping to study TCR occurrence patterns. In the later analysis, no new phenotypic data were used to find candidate immune exposures; instead, reliance was placed on TCR beta sequences and their occurrence across donors. In a later genetic analysis, genome-wide SNP genotypes for about three fifths of the roughly 670 donors were used, and that subset was treated as a discovery cohort. The number of typed donors differed by locus: about 620-630 for A, B, C, DRB1 and DQB1; some 500 for DQA1; 606 for DPA1; and some 430 for DPB1. The paper's findings and limits, for the study overall: According to a later analysis, most CMV-associated TCR beta chains appeared to be HLA-restricted, and the HLA associations seemed to be driven largely by CMV exposure. When HLA alleles, especially DR and DQ, strongly co-occurred, TCR associations were difficult to assign to individual alleles. In both the original and validation cohorts, the classifier was reported to diagnose cytomegalovirus status with high specificity and sensitivity. Most TCR sequences were observed very rarely across donors, whereas some public TCRs were present in many individuals. The study gave a list of about 150 TCR beta chains associated with cytomegalovirus. Some IMGT-functional V segments, including TRBV6-2 and TRBV6-3, could not be told apart with the 87-base-pair reads, so those segments were excluded. Because HLA typing was missing for some donors at each locus, association tests included only the typed subset. An earlier analysis of approximately 600 of the donors showed that most TCR beta V segments appeared in productive rearrangements either about 90% or about 30% of the time, which broadly matched IMGT annotations. A cluster of highly shared sequence variants was judged likely to represent a technical artifact of the sequencing pipeline. The authors suggested that the approach could potentially be generalized to other disease states and immunological phenotypes. According to a later analysis, parvovirus B19, influenza, CMV and Epstein-Barr virus appeared linked to several top co-occurrence clusters. In a later genetic analysis, fewer N-insertions in productive TCRs were reported among donors in an Asian-associated ancestry cluster than the roughly 700-donor mean. At a false discovery rate of 0.05, a later analysis linked about 16,000 TCR beta sequences to specific HLA alleles. In a later analysis, TCR association rates were found to vary across HLA loci, with the most associated TCRs seen for DRB1 alleles and the fewest for HLA-C alleles. Because counts were too low, approximately 15 rarely observed V segments, including chromosome 9 orphons, were excluded from the earlier analysis of a few hundred of the donors. The presence/absence analyses assumed that sequencing depth was roughly uniform across donors, and that assumption may not be true. A further reported finding was that TCR beta sequences accurately predicted the HLA-A and HLA-B alleles for most subjects in the first cohort. V-gene and J-gene trimming of TCR beta chains was associated with a missense DCLRE1C variant in a later genetic analysis, and the association was replicated in an independent cohort. Correlated functional status among segregating V segments might be attributable to linkage disequilibrium, but an unknown experimental factor could not be ruled out. A later analysis found that HLA-associated TCR beta chains were more clonally expanded and had lower generation probabilities than equally common non-associated chains. Immune exposure information for the cohort was limited to CMV serostatus. In this cohort, only TCR beta chains were sequenced, and detectable features were limited by the absence of alpha or paired-chain data. A few of the identified cytomegalovirus-associated TCR beta chains were confirmed in vitro to be specific for cytomegalovirus antigens.

The library relied on the immunoSEQ multiplex PCR assay. The multiplex PCR relied on a mix of 60 forward primers for TCR Vbeta segments and 13 reverse primers for TCR Jbeta segments. The CDR3 region of rearranged TCR beta genes was amplified from genomic DNA with a multiplex PCR assay. The Illumina HiSeq System was used to sequence the amplified TCR beta libraries as 87-base-pair reads. In the authors' own workflow: Across the 600 to 700 repertoires, a later analysis counted about 81 million unique TCR beta chains, roughly 11 million of which were shared by at least two donors. Raw reads were error-corrected and collapsed into unique sequences by a nearest-neighbor algorithm in which closely related sequences were merged to remove PCR and sequencing errors. To assign V, D and J gene segments, CDR3 sequences were aligned to IMGT reference sequences. Each retained sequence needed at least a six-nucleotide match to both a V gene segment and a J gene segment. Rearrangements were classified as productive when the CDR3 lacked stop codons and remained in frame with V and J, and all other rearrangements were classified as non-productive. CDR3 was defined according to IMGT convention as the region running from the second conserved V-encoded cysteine to the conserved J-encoded phenylalanine. Sequences without an unambiguous match to a single V gene segment were excluded from the earlier analysis of a few hundred of the donors. In an earlier analysis of some 590 of the donors, a V segment was called functional when productive rearrangements were above 56.7%, and segregating when the standard deviation between donors exceeded 5%. To diagnose cytomegalovirus status from the catalog of TCR beta chain sequences, a statistical classification framework was built. V and J gene assignment, in a later analysis, came from comparing TCR nucleotide sequences with IMGT/GENE-DB human TR gene sequences. Using the TCRdist pipeline, a later analysis assigned CDR3 sequences along with most-parsimonious VDJ recombination scenarios. A later analysis defined each TCR beta chain by its CDR3 amino acid sequence plus V-gene family, and excluded reads lacking a unique V-gene family. In a later analysis, several hundred highly shared, low-generation-probability nucleotide sequences were removed to address suspected cross-contamination and a sequencing artifact. In a later analysis, a clonal expansion index for each public chain was calculated from normalized within-repertoire ranks of inferred template counts. In a later analysis, generation probabilities were computed using a VDJ recombination model fitted to out-of-frame rearrangements, and the results were checked against IGoR. In a later analysis, hypergeometric tests were used to score TCR-TCR, TCR-HLA and TCR-CMV co-occurrence, with a repertoire-size bias correction applied to TCR pairs. A later analysis estimated false discovery rates by permuting HLA or CMV assignments 20 times. In a later analysis, co-occurring TCRs were grouped using DBSCAN, with TCRdist sequence similarity added in when clustering inside HLA-allele-positive subsets. For co-occurrence clustering, repertoires with fewer than 30,000 or more than 120,000 public chains were excluded, along with about five repertoires with anomalous nucleotide sharing. TCRdb stores this immuneACCESS table with in-frame sequences only. Part of the clones is absent; in the studies checked, under half of the shortfall reflects unresolved V genes, and no reason is known for the rest. From that table come the V and J calls and clone size; the DNA was used to work out D and trimming. The sample table holds roughly 74,000 clones, of which 78% were seen once. 1.6% of the sample is in the top ten clones.

Via the germline V gene, CDR1 is SGHTA and CDR2 FQGNSA. V was cut back by 5 bases and J by 0 bases, leaving a gap of 14 bases between them. Measured from the cysteine to the phenylalanine, the CDR3 is 15 residues long. The DNA shown is the 45-base CDR3, in frame from base 1. Notes on this clone: Its antigen is currently not known. There are no base qualities to consult, and no much larger clone falls within one base.

In total, roughly 710 healthy bone marrow donors made up the cohort. At the time of sampling, every cohort member was nominally healthy, though immune exposures that went unrecorded were likely present. The donor was CMV seronegative and belonged to the group of 320 or so seronegative cohort members. A peripheral blood sample was collected from each donor, and TCR beta sequencing was performed on peripheral blood mononuclear cells. The Qiagen DNeasy Blood Extraction Kit was used to extract genomic DNA from the blood cell samples. Source material: PBMCs. This clonotype was sampled from a man aged 35-49 years in good health and CMV-seronegative. The V gene is TRBV7-2 and the J gene is TRBJ2-7; TRBD1 could be the D gene, as 6 bases match. The CDR3 protein: CASSAQQGPSYEQYF. The DNA sequence reads TGTGCCAGCAGCGCCCAACAGGGTCCCTCCTACGAGCAGTACTTC.